This T cell receptor (beta chain) was retrieved from a study of regulatory T cells in long-lasting Graves disease. Across the whole study: Antithyroid drugs had been taken under 3 months by newly diagnosed Graves' patients.

A few counts support this clonotype. The time point was: newly diagnosed GD, antithyroid drugs for less than 3 months. After RNA was extracted from PBMCs, the TCR library was made from it. The V gene's germline CDR1 is SEHNR and CDR2 FQNEAQ (reference sequence). The CDR3 extends over 19 amino acids. Trimming cost V 4 bases and J 1 base; bases outside gene matches: 11. Building of the TCR beta libraries involved iRepertoire HTBI primers and Arm-PCR of CDR3 regions. TCRdb re-called the multiplex PCR reads with MiXCR, one entry per CDR3 protein. The sample shows about 470,000 distinct CDR3 sequences, 15% of them seen only once. These data are also associated with another study on T cells in Graves' hyperthyroidism and ophthalmopathy. Turning to that study: HTBI primers were used for first-round RT-PCR of the TCR CDR3.

This TCR came from a woman aged 25-40 years with Graves disease. The V call is TRBV7-9, the J call TRBJ2-2, with 11 bases matching TRBD1. The source material was peripheral blood mononuclear cells (PBMCs), sampled at new diagnosis, from a patient treated with antithyroid drugs. CDR3 DNA: TGTGCCAGCAGCTCCCCGGACAGGGGGCCCCATAAGAACACCGGGGAGCTGTTTTTT. Translated, it gives CASSSPDRGPHKNTGELFF.